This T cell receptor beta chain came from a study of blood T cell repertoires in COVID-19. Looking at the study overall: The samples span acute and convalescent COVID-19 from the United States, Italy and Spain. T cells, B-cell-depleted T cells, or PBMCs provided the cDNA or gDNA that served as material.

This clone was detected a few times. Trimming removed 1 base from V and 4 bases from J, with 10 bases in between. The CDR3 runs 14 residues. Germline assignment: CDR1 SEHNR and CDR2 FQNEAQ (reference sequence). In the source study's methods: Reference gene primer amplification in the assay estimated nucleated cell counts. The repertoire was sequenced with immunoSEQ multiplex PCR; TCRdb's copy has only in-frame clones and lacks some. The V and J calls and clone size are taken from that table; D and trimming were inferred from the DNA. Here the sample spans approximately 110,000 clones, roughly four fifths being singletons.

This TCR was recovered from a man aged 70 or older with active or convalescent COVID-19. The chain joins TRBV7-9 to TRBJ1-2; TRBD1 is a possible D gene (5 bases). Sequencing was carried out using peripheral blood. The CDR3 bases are TGTGCCAGCAGCTTAGACCAGGGTTCCTATGGCTACACCTTC. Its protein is CASSLDQGSYGYTF.